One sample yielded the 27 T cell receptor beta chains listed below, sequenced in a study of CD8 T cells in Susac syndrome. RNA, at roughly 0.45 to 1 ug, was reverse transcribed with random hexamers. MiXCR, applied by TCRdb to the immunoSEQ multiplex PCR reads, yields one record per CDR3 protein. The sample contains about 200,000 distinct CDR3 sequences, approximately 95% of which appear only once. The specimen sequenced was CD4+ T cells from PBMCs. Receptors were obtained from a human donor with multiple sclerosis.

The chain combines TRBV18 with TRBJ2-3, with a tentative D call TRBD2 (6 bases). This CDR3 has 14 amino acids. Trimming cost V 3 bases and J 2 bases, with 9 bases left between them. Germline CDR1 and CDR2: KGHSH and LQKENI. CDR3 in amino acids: CASSPGGNTDTQYF. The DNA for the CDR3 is TGTGCCAGCTCACCTGGGGGGAACACAGATACGCAGTATTTT. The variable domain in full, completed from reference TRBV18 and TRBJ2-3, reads NAGVMQNPRHLVRRRGQEARLRCSPMKGHSHVYWYRQLPEEGLKFMVYLQKENIIDESGMPKERFSAEFPKEGPSILRIQQVVRGDSAAYFCASSPGGNTDTQYFGPGTRLTVL.

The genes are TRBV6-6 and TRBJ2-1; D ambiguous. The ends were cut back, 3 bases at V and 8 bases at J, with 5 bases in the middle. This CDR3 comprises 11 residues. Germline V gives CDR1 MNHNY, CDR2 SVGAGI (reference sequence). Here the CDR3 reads CASSYLDEQFF. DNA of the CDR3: TGTGCCAGCAGTTATCTTGATGAGCAGTTCTTC.

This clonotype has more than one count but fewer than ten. The CDR3 DNA sequence: TGTGCCAGCAGCTTGACAGGGGCCTACGAGCAGTACTTC. Protein product: CASSLTGAYEQYF. This chain joins TRBV5-4 and TRBJ2-7; 7 bases line up with TRBD1. Germline CDR1 is SGHNT and CDR2 is YYREEE (reference sequence). The CDR3 spans 13 residues. Unmatched junction bases numbered 0, after V lost 1 base and J lost 2 bases.

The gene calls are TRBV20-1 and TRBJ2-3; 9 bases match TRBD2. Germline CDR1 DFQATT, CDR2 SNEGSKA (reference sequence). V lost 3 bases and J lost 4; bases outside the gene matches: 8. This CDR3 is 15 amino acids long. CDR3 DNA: TGCAGTGCTAGCATTCTAGCGGGGCAGGCAGATACGCAGTATTTT. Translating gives CSASILAGQADTQYF.

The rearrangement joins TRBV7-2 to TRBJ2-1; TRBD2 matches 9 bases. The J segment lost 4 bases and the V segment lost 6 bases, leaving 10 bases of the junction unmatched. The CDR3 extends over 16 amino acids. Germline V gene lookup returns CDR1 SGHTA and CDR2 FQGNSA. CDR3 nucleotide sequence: TGTGCCAGCAGTTCCCCGGGACTAGCTGGGTACAATGAGCAGTTCTTC. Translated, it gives CASSSPGLAGYNEQFF.

The CDR3 DNA reads TGTGCCAGCAGGGGAGAGGCGACAGGAGGGTCACCCCTCCACTTT. Protein: CASRGEATGGSPLHF. The gene calls are TRBV12-3 or TRBV12-4 and TRBJ1-6; a possible D gene is TRBD1 (6 bases). V gave up 6 bases and J gave up 10 bases, with 19 bases separating them. CDR3 size: 15 residues.

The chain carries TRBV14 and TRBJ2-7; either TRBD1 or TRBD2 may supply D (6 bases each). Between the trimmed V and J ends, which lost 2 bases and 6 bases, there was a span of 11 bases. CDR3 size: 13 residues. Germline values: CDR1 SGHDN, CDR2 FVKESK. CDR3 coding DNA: TGTGCCAGCAGCCAACTTCGGGGGCTCGAGCAGTACTTC. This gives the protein CASSQLRGLEQYF.

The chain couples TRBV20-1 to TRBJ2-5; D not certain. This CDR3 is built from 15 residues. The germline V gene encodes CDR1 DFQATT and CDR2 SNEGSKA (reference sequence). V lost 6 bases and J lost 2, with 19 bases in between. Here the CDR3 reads CSAVDWGRPQETQYF. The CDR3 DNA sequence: TGCAGTGCCGTGGATTGGGGAAGGCCGCAAGAGACCCAGTACTTC.

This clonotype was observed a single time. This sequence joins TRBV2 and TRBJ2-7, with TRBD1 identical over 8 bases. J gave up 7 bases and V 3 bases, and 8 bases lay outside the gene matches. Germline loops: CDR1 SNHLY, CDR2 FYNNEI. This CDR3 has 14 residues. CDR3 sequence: CASSERTGTGEQYF. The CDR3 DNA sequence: TGTGCCAGCAGTGAGAGGACAGGGACGGGTGAGCAGTACTTC.

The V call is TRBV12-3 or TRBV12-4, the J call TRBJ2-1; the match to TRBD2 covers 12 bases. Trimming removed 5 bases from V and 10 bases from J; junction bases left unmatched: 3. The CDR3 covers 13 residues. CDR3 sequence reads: CASSRTSGVEQFF. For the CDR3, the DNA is TGTGCCAGCAGTCGGACTAGCGGGGTCGAGCAGTTCTTC.

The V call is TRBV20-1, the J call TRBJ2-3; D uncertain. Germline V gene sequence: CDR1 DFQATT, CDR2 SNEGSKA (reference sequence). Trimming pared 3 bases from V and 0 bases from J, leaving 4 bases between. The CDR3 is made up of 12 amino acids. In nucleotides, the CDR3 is TGCAGTGCTAGTCAAAGCACAGATACGCAGTATTTT. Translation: CSASQSTDTQYF.

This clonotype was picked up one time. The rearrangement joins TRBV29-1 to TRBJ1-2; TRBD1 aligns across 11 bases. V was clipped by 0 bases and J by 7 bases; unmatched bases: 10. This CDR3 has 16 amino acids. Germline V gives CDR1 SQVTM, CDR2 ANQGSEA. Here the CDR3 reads CSVEDMIGQGAFGYTF. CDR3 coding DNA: TGCAGCGTTGAAGACATGATCGGACAGGGGGCATTTGGCTACACCTTC.

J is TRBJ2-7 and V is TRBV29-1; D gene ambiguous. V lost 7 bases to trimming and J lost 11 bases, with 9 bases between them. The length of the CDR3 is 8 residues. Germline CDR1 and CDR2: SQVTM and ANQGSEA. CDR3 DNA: TGCAGCGGAAAAGAGGAGTACGTC. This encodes CSGKEEYV.

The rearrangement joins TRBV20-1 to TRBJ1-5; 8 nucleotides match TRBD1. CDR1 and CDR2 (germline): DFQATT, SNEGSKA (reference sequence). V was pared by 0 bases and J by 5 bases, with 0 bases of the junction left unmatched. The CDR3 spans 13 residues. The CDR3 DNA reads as TGCAGTGCTAGAGAGACAGGGGATCAGCCCCAGCATTTT. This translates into CSARETGDQPQHF.

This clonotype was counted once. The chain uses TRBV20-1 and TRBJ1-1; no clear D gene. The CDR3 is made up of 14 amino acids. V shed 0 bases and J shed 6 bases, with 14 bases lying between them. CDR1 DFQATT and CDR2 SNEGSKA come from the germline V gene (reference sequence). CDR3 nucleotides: TGCAGTGCTAGAGAATATGGATTAAGGCCTGAAGCTTTCTTT. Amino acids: CSAREYGLRPEAFF.

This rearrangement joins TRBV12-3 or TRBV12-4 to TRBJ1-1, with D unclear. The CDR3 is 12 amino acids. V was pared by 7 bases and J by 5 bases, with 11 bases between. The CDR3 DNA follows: TGTGCCAGCATCGGACTTGGTACTGAAGCTTTCTTT. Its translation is CASIGLGTEAFF.

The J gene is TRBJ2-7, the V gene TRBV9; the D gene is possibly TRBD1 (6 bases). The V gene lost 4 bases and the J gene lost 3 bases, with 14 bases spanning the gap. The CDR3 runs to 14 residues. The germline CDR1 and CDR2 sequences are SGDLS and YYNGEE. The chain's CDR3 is CASSPRTAHYEQYF. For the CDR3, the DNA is TGTGCCAGCAGCCCTCGGACAGCCCACTACGAGCAGTACTTC.

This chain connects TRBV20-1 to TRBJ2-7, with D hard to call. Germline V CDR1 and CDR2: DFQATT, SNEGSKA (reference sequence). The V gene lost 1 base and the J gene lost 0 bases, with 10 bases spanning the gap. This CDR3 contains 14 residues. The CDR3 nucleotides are TGCAGTGCTAGAGGCTGGCGCAGCTCCTACGAGCAGTACTTC. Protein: CSARGWRSSYEQYF.

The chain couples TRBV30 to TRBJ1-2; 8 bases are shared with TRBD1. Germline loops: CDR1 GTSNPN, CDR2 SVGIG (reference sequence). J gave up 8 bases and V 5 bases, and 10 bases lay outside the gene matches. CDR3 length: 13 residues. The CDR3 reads CAWRTGGRSGYTF. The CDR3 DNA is TGTGCCTGGCGTACAGGGGGACGATCCGGCTACACCTTC.

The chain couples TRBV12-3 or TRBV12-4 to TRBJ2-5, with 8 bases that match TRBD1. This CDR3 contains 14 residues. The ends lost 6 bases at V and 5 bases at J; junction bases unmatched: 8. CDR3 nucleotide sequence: TGTGCCAGCAGCAGAAACAACAGGGGGGAGACCCAGTACTTC. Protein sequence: CASSRNNRGETQYF.

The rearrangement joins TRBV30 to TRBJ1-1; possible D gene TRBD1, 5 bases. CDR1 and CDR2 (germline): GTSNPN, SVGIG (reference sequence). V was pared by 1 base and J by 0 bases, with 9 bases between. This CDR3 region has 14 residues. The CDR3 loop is CAWSAGHLNTEAFF. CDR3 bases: TGTGCCTGGAGTGCCGGACACTTGAACACTGAAGCTTTCTTT.

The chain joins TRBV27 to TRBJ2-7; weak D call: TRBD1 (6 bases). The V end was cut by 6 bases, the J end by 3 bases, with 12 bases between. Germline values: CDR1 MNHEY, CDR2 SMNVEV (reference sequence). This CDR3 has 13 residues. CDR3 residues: CASSTGSGYEQYF. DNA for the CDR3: TGTGCCAGCAGCACAGGGTCTGGCTACGAGCAGTACTTC.

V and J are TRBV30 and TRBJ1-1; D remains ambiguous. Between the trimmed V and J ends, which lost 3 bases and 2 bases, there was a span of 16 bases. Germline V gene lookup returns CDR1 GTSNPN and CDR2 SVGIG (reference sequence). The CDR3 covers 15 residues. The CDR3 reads CAWRHVVSSNTEAFF. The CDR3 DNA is TGTGCCTGGAGGCACGTAGTCAGCTCAAACACTGAAGCTTTCTTT.

CDR3 region: CASSQTGWGNEKLFF. Written as DNA, the CDR3 is TGTGCCAGCAGCCAGACAGGTTGGGGAAATGAAAAACTGTTTTTT. The chain has TRBV3-1 and TRBJ1-4, with D maybe TRBD1 (6 bases). The CDR3 is 15 residues long. The germline V gene has CDR1 LGHDT and CDR2 YNNKEL (reference sequence). V lost 3 bases and J lost 5, with 13 bases in between.

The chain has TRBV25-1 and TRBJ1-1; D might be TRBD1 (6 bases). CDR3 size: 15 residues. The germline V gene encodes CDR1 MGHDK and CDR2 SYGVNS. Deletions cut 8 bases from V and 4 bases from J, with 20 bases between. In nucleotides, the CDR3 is TGTGCCAGCCGAGGGACTAGGACAGTCGCCACTGAAGCTTTCTTT. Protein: CASRGTRTVATEAFF.

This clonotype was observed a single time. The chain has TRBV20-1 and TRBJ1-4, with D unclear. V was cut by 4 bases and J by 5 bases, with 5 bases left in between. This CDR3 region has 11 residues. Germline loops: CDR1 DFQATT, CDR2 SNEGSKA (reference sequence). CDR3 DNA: TGCAGTGCTAACCTGAATGAAAAACTGTTTTTT. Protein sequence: CSANLNEKLFF.

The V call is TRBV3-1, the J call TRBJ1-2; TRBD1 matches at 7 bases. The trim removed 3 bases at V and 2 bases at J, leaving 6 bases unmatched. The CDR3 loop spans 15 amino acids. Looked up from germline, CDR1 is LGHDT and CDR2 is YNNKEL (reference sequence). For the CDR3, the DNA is TGTGCCAGCAGCCAGTTGGTGACAGGGAACTATGGCTACACCTTC. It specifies CASSQLVTGNYGYTF.